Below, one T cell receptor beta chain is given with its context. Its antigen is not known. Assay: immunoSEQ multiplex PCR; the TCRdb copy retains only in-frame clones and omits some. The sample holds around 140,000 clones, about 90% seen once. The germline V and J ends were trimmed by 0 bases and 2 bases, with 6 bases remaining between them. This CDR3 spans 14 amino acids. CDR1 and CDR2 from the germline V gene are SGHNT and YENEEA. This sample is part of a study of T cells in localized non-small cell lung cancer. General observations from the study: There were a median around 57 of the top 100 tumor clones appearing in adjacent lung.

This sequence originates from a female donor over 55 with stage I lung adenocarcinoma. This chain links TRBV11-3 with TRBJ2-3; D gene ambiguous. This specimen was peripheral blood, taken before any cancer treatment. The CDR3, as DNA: TGTGCCAGCAGCTTAGATGGGGACACAGATACGCAGTATTTT. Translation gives CASSLDGDTDTQYF. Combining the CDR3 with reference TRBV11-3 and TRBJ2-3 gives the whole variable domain EAGVVQSPRYKIIEKKQPVAFWCNPISGHNTLYWYLQNLGQGPELLIRYENEEAVDDSQLPKDRFSAERLKGVDSTLKIQPAELGDSAVYLCASSLDGDTDTQYFGPGTRLTVL.